These T cell receptor beta chains were read from a single sample in a study of cytomegalovirus exposure and HLA in healthy donors. Data came from immunoSEQ multiplex PCR; TCRdb stores just in-frame clones and leaves some out. The data show around 150,000 clones, over 65% seen once. The specimen sequenced was PBMCs. All receptors derive from a woman aged 40 to 50 in good health and CMV-seronegative. CDR3s include the opening cysteine and the closing phenylalanine or tryptophan. The D gene is left open where the match is weak. For some rows the clone size is stated as once, few or many, or as a class when expanded; others skip it.

cdr3_length: 14; j_call: TRBJ2-2; d_call: TRBD1; clone_size: few; v_call: TRBV10-2; cdr3_aa: CASSVTGRTGELFF; cdr3_nt: TGCGCCAGCAGTGTGACAGGGCGCACCGGGGAGCTGTTTTTT
cdr3_length: 15; j_call: TRBJ2-7; d_call: TRBD1; clone_size: .; v_call: TRBV5-6; cdr3_aa: CASSRTGTVSYEQYF; cdr3_nt: TGTGCCAGCAGCCGGACAGGGACTGTATCCTACGAGCAGTACTTC
cdr3_length: 16; j_call: TRBJ2-3; d_call: TRBD1; clone_size: few; v_call: TRBV5-6; cdr3_aa: CASSLGWDRDTDTQYF; cdr3_nt: TGTGCCAGCAGCTTGGGGTGGGACAGGGACACAGATACGCAGTATTTT
cdr3_length: 16; j_call: TRBJ1-2; d_call: .; clone_size: .; v_call: TRBV28; cdr3_aa: CASRPYLMTGISGYTF; cdr3_nt: TGTGCCAGCAGACCTTACTTGATGACAGGAATCAGTGGCTACACCTTC
cdr3_length: 14; j_call: TRBJ1-2; d_call: TRBD1; clone_size: once; v_call: TRBV5-4; cdr3_aa: CASSLSTGESGYTF; cdr3_nt: TGTGCCAGCAGCTTGTCGACAGGGGAATCTGGCTACACCTTC
cdr3_length: 13; j_call: TRBJ2-4; d_call: TRBD1; clone_size: few; v_call: TRBV5-5; cdr3_aa: CASSPRQGHIQYF; cdr3_nt: TGTGCCAGCAGCCCCAGACAGGGCCACATTCAGTACTTC
cdr3_length: 16; j_call: TRBJ1-4; d_call: TRBD1; clone_size: .; v_call: TRBV27; cdr3_aa: CASSLMPGQGVEKLFF; cdr3_nt: TGTGCCAGCAGCTTAATGCCGGGACAGGGGGTTGAAAAACTGTTTTTT
cdr3_length: 16; j_call: TRBJ2-7; d_call: TRBD2; clone_size: once; v_call: TRBV6-1; cdr3_aa: CASSAAGTSASYEQYF; cdr3_nt: TGTGCCAGCAGTGCAGCCGGGACTAGCGCTTCCTACGAGCAGTACTTC
cdr3_length: 16; j_call: TRBJ2-5; d_call: .; clone_size: .; v_call: TRBV15; cdr3_aa: CATSRVLATLEETQYF; cdr3_nt: TGTGCCACCAGCAGAGTTCTAGCTACCCTTGAAGAGACCCAGTACTTC
cdr3_length: 15; j_call: TRBJ1-3; d_call: .; clone_size: .; v_call: TRBV18; cdr3_aa: CASSPTGGFGNTIYF; cdr3_nt: TGTGCCAGCTCACCAACGGGGGGTTTCGGAAACACCATATATTTT
cdr3_length: 16; j_call: TRBJ1-3; d_call: .; clone_size: once; v_call: TRBV2; cdr3_aa: CASSERGARVGNTIYF; cdr3_nt: TGTGCCAGCAGTGAACGGGGGGCGCGGGTCGGAAACACCATATATTTT
cdr3_length: 13; j_call: TRBJ1-2; d_call: .; clone_size: .; v_call: TRBV5-4; cdr3_aa: CASSLEGNYGYTF; cdr3_nt: TGTGCCAGCAGCTTAGAGGGTAACTATGGCTACACCTTC
cdr3_length: 15; j_call: TRBJ1-1; d_call: .; clone_size: .; v_call: TRBV11-2; cdr3_aa: CASSLVAGVGTEAFF; cdr3_nt: TGTGCCAGCAGCTTAGTTGCGGGGGTAGGGACTGAAGCTTTCTTT
cdr3_length: 20; j_call: TRBJ2-3; d_call: .; clone_size: .; v_call: TRBV2; cdr3_aa: CASSDLPNPVDSKNTDTQYF; cdr3_nt: TGTGCCAGCAGTGATCTACCAAACCCTGTGGACTCGAAGAACACAGATACGCAGTATTTT
cdr3_length: 14; j_call: TRBJ1-4; d_call: .; clone_size: .; v_call: TRBV28; cdr3_aa: CASGGGQTNEKLFF; cdr3_nt: TGTGCCAGCGGTGGTGGGCAGACTAATGAAAAACTGTTTTTT
cdr3_length: 15; j_call: TRBJ2-3; d_call: TRBD1; clone_size: .; v_call: TRBV4-1; cdr3_aa: CASSFSGQLTDTQYF; cdr3_nt: TGCGCCAGCAGCTTCTCGGGACAGCTCACAGATACGCAGTATTTT
cdr3_length: 15; j_call: TRBJ1-6; d_call: TRBD1; clone_size: .; v_call: TRBV28; cdr3_aa: CASSIPGTGESPLHF; cdr3_nt: TGTGCCAGCAGTATCCCCGGGACAGGGGAATCACCCCTCCACTTT